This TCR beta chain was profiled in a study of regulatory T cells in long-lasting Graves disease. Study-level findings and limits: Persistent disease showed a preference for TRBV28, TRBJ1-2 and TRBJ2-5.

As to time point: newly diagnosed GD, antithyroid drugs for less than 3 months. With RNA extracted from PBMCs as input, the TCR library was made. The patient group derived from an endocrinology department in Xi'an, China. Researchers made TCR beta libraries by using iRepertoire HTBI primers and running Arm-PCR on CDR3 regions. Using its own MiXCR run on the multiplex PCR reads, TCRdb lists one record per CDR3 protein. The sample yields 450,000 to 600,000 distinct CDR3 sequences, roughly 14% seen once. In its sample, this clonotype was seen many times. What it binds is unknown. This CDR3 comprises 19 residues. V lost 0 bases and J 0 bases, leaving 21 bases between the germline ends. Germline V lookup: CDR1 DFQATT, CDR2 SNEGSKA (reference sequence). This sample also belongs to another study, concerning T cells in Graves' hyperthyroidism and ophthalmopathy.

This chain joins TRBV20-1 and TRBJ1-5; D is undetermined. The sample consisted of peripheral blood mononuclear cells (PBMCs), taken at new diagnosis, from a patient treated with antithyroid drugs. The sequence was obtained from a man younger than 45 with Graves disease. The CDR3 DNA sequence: TGCAGTGCTAGAGATCACGAGCCGAAGACCCAATATAGCAATCAGCCCCAGCATTTT. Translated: CSARDHEPKTQYSNQPQHF.